This T cell receptor (beta chain) was profiled in a study of OX40 agonist ivuxolimab in advanced cancers. Germline lookup yields CDR1 MNHEY and CDR2 SMNVEV (reference sequence). Trimming removed 6 bases at V and 1 base at J, with 14 bases between. The CDR3 is 15 amino acids. Produced via immunoSEQ multiplex PCR; TCRdb's table is partial and in-frame only. The data show 50,000 to 65,000 clones, approximately 91% seen once. The sequence derives from an adult with an advanced solid tumor such as melanoma, head and neck, liver or kidney cancer. The sequenced sample was CD4+ or CD8+ T cells sorted from blood, obtained in a trial of the OX40 agonist ivuxolimab. The chain recombines TRBV27 with TRBJ2-3, with a possible D match to TRBD2 (7 bases). The CDR3 DNA sequence: TGTGCCAGCAGATTGGGGGCGGGAGGCACAGATACGCAGTATTTT. Its protein product is CASRLGAGGTDTQYF.